This record looks at one T cell receptor beta chain sequence and its context. What it binds is unknown. These data are taken from a study of monozygotic twins with inflammatory bowel disease. The CDR3 is 12 amino acids. Germline lookup yields CDR1 DFQATT and CDR2 SNEGSKA (reference sequence). Notes on the study in general: Among the T cells, different subtypes could not be distinguished.

TCRdb reanalyzed the 5' RACE reads, giving one entry per CDR3 protein sequence and no DNA. With roughly 330,000 distinct CDR3 sequences in the sample, the ten largest clones hold around 2%. This chain links TRBV20-1 with TRBJ2-5. The sequencing sample was made of blood. The clonotype originates from a human donor with ulcerative colitis or Crohn's disease, or a healthy co-twin of an affected twin (not recorded which). The CDR3 sequence: CSALTEQETQYF.